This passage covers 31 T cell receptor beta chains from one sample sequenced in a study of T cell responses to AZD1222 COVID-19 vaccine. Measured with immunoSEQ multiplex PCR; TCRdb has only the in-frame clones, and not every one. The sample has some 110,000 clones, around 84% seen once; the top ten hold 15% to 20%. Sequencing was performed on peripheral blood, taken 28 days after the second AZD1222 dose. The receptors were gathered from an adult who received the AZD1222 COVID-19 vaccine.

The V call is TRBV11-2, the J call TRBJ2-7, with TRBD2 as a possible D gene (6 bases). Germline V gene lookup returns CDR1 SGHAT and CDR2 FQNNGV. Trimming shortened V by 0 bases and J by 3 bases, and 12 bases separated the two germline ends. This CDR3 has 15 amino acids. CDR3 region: CASSLDEGGYYEQYF. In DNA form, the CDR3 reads TGTGCCAGCAGCTTAGATGAGGGAGGTTACTACGAGCAGTACTTC.

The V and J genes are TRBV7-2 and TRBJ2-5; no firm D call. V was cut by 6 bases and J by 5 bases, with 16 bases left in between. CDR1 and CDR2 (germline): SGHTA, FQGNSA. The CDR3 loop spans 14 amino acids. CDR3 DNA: TGTGCCAGCAGTAAGACGGGCCACCTGGAGACCCAGTACTTC. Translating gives CASSKTGHLETQYF.

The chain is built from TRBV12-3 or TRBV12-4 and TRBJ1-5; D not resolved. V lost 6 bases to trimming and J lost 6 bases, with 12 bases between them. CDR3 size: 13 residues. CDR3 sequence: CASRQASGQPQHF. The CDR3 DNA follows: TGTGCCAGCAGGCAAGCTTCGGGTCAGCCCCAGCATTTT.

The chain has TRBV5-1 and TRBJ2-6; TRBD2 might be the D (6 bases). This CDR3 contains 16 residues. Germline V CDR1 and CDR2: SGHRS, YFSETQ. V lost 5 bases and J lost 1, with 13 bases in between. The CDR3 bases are TGCGCCAGCAGTTATCCCCGGGGGTCTGGGGCCAACGTCCTGACTTTC. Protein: CASSYPRGSGANVLTF.

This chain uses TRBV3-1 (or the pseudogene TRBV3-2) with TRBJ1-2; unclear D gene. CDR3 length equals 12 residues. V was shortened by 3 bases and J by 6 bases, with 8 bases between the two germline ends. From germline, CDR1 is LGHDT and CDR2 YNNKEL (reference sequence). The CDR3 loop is CASSQRTDGYTF. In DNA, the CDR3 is TGTGCCAGCAGCCAGAGGACGGATGGCTACACCTTC.

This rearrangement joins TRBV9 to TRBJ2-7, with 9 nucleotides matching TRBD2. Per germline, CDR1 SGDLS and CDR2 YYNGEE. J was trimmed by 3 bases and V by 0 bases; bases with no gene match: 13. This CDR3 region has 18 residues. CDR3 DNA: TGTGCCAGCAGCGTAGGAGTAGCGGGAGCTAGTTCGTTCTACGAGCAGTACTTC. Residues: CASSVGVAGASSFYEQYF.

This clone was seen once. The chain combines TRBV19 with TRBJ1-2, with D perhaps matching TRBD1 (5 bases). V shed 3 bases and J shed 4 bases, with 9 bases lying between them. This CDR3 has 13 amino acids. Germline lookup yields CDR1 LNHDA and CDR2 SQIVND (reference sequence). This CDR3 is CASSIDRSYGYTF. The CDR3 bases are TGTGCCAGTAGTATCGACAGAAGCTATGGCTACACCTTC.

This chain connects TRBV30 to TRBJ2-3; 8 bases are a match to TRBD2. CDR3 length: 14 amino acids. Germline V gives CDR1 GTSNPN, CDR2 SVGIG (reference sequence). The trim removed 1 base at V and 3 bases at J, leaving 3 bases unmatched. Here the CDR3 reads CAWSGGLETDTQYF. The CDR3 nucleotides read TGTGCCTGGAGTGGGGGACTAGAGACAGATACGCAGTATTTT. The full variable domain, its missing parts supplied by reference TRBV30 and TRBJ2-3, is SQTIHQWPATLVQPVGSPLSLECTVEGTSNPNLYWYRQAAGRGLQLLFYSVGIGQISSEVPQNLSASRPQDRQFILSSKKLLLSDSGFYLCAWSGGLETDTQYFGPGTRLTVL.

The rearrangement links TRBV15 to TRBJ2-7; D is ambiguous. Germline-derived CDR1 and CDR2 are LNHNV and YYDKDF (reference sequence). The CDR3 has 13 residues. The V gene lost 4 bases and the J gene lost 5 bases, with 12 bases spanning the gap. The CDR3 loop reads CATSTLEKHEQYF. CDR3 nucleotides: TGTGCCACCAGCACCCTGGAGAAGCACGAGCAGTACTTC.

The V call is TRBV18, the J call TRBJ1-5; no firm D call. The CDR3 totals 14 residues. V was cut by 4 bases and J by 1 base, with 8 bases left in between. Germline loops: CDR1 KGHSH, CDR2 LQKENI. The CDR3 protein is CASSREMSNQPQHF. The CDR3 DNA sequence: TGTGCCAGCTCACGGGAAATGAGCAATCAGCCCCAGCATTTT.

The CDR3 nucleotides read TGCGCCAGCAGCGAAACATCCTACGAGCAGTACTTC. Its translation: CASSETSYEQYF. The chain joins TRBV5-1 to TRBJ2-7; D is undetermined. The CDR3 runs 12 residues. V was cut by 4 bases and J by 1 base, with 6 bases left in between. Germline CDR1 and CDR2: SGHRS and YFSETQ.

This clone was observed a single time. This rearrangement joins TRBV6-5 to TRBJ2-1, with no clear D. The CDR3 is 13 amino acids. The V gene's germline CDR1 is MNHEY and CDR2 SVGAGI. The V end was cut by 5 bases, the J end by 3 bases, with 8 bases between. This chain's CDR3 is CASSQQHYNEQFF. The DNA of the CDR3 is TGTGCCAGCAGTCAACAACACTACAATGAGCAGTTCTTC.

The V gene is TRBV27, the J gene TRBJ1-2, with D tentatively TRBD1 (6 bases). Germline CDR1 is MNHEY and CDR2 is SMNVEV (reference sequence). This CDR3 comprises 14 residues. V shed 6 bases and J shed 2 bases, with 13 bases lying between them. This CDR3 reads CASSLTGSNYGYTF. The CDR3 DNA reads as TGTGCCAGCAGCCTCACAGGGTCGAACTATGGCTACACCTTC.

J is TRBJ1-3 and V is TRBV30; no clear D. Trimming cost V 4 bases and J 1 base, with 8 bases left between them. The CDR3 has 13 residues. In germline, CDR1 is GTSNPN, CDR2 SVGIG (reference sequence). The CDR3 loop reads CAWTVRSGNTIYF. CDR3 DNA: TGTGCCTGGACCGTACGATCTGGAAACACCATATATTTT.

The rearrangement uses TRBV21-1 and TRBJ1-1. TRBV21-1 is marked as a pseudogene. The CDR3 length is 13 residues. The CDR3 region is CAPNGLSNTEAFF. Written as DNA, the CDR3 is TGTGCCCCGAACGGGTTATCTAACACTGAAGCTTTCTTT.

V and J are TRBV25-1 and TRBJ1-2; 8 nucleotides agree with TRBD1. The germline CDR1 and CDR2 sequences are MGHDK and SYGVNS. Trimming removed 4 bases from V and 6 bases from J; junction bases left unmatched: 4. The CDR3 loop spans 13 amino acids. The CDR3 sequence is CASSAGGANGYTF. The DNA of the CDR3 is TGTGCCAGCAGTGCAGGGGGCGCGAATGGCTACACCTTC.

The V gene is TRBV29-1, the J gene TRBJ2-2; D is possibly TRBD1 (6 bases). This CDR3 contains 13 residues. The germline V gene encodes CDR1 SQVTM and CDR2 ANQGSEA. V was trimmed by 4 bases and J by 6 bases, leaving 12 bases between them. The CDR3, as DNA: TGCAGCGTTGGAGGACAGCAGTCCGGGGAGCTGTTTTTT. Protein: CSVGGQQSGELFF.

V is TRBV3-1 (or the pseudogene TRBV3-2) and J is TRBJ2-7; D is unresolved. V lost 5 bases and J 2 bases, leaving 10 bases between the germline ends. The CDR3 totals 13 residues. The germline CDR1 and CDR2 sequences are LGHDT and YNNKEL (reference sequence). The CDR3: CASSYRATYEQYF. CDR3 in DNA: TGTGCCAGCAGCTATAGAGCGACCTACGAGCAGTACTTC.

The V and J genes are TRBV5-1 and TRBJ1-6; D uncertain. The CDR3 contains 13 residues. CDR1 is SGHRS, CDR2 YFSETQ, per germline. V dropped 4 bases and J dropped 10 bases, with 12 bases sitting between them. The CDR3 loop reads CASSPEGNSPLHF. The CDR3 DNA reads TGCGCCAGCAGCCCGGAAGGGAACTCACCCCTCCACTTT.

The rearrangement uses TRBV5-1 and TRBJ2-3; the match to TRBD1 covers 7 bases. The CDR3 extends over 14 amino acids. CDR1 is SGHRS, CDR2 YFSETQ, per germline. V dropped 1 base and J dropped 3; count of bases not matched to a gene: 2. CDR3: CASSLYRGTDTQYF. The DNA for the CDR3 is TGCGCCAGCAGCTTGTACAGGGGAACAGATACGCAGTATTTT.

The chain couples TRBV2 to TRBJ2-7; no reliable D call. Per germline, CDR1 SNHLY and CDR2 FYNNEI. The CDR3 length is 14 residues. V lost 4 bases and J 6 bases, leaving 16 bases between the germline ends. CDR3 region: CASSGQAIGLEQYF. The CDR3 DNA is TGTGCCAGCAGTGGGCAGGCCATAGGTCTCGAGCAGTACTTC.

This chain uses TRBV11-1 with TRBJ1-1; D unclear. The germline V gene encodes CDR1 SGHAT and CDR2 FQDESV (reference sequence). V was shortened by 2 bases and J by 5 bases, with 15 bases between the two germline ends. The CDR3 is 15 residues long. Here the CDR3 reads CASSLFWELGTEAFF. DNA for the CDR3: TGTGCCAGCAGCTTATTTTGGGAACTGGGAACTGAAGCTTTCTTT.

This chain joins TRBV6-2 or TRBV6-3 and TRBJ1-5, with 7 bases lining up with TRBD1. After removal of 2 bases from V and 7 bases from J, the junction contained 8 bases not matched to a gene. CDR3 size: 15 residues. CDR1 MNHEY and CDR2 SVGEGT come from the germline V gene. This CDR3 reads CASSYEDRVGQPQHF. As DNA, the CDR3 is TGTGCCAGCAGTTACGAAGACAGGGTTGGACAGCCCCAGCATTTT.

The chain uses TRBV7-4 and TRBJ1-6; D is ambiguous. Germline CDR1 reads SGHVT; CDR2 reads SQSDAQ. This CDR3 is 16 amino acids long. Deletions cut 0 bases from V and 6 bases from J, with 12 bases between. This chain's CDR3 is CASSLAPIRLNSPLHF. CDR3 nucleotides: TGTGCCAGCAGCTTAGCGCCCATTCGGCTTAATTCACCCCTCCACTTT.

The CDR3 DNA is TGTGCCAGCTCAGTTACCGGGACAGGGAGCGGCGAGCAGTACTTC. It translates to CASSVTGTGSGEQYF. V is TRBV18 and J is TRBJ2-7; TRBD1 agrees at 9 bases. After removal of 5 bases from V and 6 bases from J, the junction contained 11 bases not matched to a gene. CDR3 size: 15 residues. Germline V CDR1 and CDR2: KGHSH, LQKENI.

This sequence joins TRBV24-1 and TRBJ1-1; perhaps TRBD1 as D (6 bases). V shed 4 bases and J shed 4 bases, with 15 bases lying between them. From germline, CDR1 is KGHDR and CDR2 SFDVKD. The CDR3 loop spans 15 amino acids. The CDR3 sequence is CATSDPQGLGTEAFF. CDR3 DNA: TGTGCCACCAGTGACCCACAGGGACTCGGCACTGAAGCTTTCTTT.

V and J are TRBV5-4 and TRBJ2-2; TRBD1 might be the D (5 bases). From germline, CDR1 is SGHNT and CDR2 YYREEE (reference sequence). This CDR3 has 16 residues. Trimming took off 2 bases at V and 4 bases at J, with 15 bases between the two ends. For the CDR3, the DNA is TGTGCCAGCAGCTTCTATTCGACAGTGAGCACCGGGGAGCTGTTTTTT. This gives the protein CASSFYSTVSTGELFF.

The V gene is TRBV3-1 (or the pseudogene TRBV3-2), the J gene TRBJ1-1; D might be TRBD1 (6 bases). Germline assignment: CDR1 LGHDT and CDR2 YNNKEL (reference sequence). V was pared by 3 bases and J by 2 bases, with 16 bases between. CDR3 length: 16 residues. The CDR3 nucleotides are TGTGCCAGCAGCCACGTCACAGGGATCCTAAACACTGAAGCTTTCTTT. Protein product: CASSHVTGILNTEAFF.

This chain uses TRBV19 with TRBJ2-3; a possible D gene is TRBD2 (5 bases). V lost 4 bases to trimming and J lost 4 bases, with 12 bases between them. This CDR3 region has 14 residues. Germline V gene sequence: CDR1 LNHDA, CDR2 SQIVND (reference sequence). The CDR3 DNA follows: TGTGCCAGTAGTAGGGGAGAAGGATCAGATACGCAGTATTTT. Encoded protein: CASSRGEGSDTQYF. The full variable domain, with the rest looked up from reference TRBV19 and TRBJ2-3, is DGGITQSPKYLFRKEGQNVTLSCEQNLNHDAMYWYRQDPGQGLRLIYYSQIVNDFQKGDIAEGYSVSREKKESFPLTVTSAQKNPTAFYLCASSRGEGSDTQYFGPGTRLTVL.

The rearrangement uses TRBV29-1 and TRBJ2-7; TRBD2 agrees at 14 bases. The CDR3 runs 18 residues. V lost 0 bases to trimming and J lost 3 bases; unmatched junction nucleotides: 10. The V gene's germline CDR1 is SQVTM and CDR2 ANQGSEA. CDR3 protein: CSVEDRAGTSGRIYEQYF. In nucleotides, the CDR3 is TGCAGCGTTGAAGATCGAGCCGGGACTAGCGGGAGAATCTACGAGCAGTACTTC.

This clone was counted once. As DNA, the CDR3 is TGTGCCAGCAACAAGATGACAGGGAACACTGAAGCTTTCTTT. As protein: CASNKMTGNTEAFF. V usage is TRBV14 and J usage is TRBJ1-1; the D gene is possibly TRBD1 (6 bases). The CDR3 consists of 14 residues. Germline values: CDR1 SGHDN, CDR2 FVKESK. V lost 7 bases and J 1 base, leaving 13 bases between the germline ends.